This T cell receptor beta chain was retrieved from a study of Graves' ophthalmopathy and Graves' hyperthyroidism. Points from the study as a whole: Stable hyperthyroidism and ophthalmopathy were told apart by a 13-signature model, which achieved around 90% sensitivity and 65% to 83% specificity. The model flagged ophthalmopathy progression at 55% to 71% sensitivity and around 72% specificity.

The CDR3 is 12 residues long. Trimming cost V 4 bases and J 4 bases, with 10 bases left between them. Germline assignment: CDR1 DFQATT and CDR2 SNEGSKA (reference sequence). Amplification of the TCR beta CDR3 regions used RNA transcripts (as template). An opening RT-PCR round employed HTBI primers and preceded a second-round multiplex PCR. TCRdb reprocessed the multiplex PCR reads with MiXCR, giving one entry per CDR3 protein. The sample has 300,000 to 400,000 distinct CDR3 sequences, about a sixth seen once. This clonotype was recorded many times. Antigen specificity is unknown. Patients were left out if they had other autoimmune diseases, uncontrolled infections, pregnancy or lactation.

The source of this sequence is an adult woman with stable Graves' hyperthyroidism. The sequenced material came from peripheral blood. The chain joins TRBV20-1 to TRBJ1-1; D perhaps matches TRBD1 (6 bases). The DNA for the CDR3 is TGCAGTGCTAAGGGAGGGGGCACTGAAGCTTTCTTT. Translating it yields CSAKGGGTEAFF.